Described below is a single TCR beta chain sequence and its context. This table comes from immunoSEQ multiplex PCR, and its TCRdb copy is limited to in-frame clones, with some not included. The data show about 87,000 clones, with less than 90% seen just once and 2% to 2.5% held by the top ten. The data belong to a study of PD-L1 blockade in urothelial cancer. Germline values: CDR1 SGHRS, CDR2 YFSETQ. V was clipped by 4 bases and J by 5 bases; unmatched bases: 21. The CDR3 runs to 20 residues. Indicated time point: pretreatment peripheral blood. The source material was PBMCs, sampled around atezolizumab (anti-PD-L1) treatment. This chain joins TRBV5-1 and TRBJ2-5; 12 nucleotides align to TRBD2. This TCR was sampled from a man in his sixties with urothelial cancer. The DNA for the CDR3 is TGCGCCAGCAGCGCCCTACCACCTAGCGGGGGGGCCGGAGGAGGGGAGACCCAGTACTTC. This gives the protein CASSALPPSGGAGGGETQYF.